The rows below give T cell receptor beta chains drawn from one sample of a study of neurological immune-mediated disorders. TCRdb passed the 5' RACE reads through MiXCR, listing each CDR3 protein once. Of 65,000 to 90,000 distinct CDR3 sequences in the sample, around 4.6% were seen once. The source material was PBMCs. Receptor source: a woman aged 25 to 39 with multiple sclerosis. The CDR3 runs from the conserved cysteine through the conserved F or W. A D gene is named only where the DNA matches it firmly. Size values are once, few and many counts, or a class for expanded clones, and some rows have none.

TRBV28	few	NA	TRBJ1-5	TGTGCCAGCAGTTTTAGGCTCCGGACAGTAGCCCAGCATTTT	CASSFRLRTVAQHF
TRBV9	many	NA	TRBJ1-5	TGTGCCAGCAGCGTAGGTCTTAATCAGCCCCAGCATTTT	CASSVGLNQPQHF
TRBV5-1	NA	NA	TRBJ2-3	TGCGCCAGCAGTCTGGGGGGTCAGGATACGCAGTATTTT	CASSLGGQDTQYF
TRBV5-1	few	NA	TRBJ2-3	TGCGCCAGCAGCGGCTCAGACGGGAGAATAACAGATACGCAGTATTTT	CASSGSDGRITDTQYF
TRBV7-7	NA	NA	TRBJ2-5	TGTGCCAGCAGCCAGGACCGAAGGGAGACCCAGTACTTC	CASSQDRRETQYF
TRBV20-1	many	NA	TRBJ2-3	TGCAGTGCTAGACAGGGGCCCCTCACAGATACGCAGTATTTT	CSARQGPLTDTQYF
TRBV28	many	TRBD1	TRBJ1-4	TGTGCCAGCAGTCCGACAGGGGAAAATGAAAAACTGTTTTTT	CASSPTGENEKLFF
TRBV24-1	many	NA	TRBJ2-1	TGTGCCACCAGTGATTCCCCAGGCGGAGGACGATACAATGAGCAGTTCTTC	CATSDSPGGGRYNEQFF
TRBV20-1	many	NA	TRBJ2-5	TGCAGTGCGGACGGACAGCAAGAGACCCAGTACTTC	CSADGQQETQYF
TRBV10-3	few	TRBD1	TRBJ2-1	TGTGCCATCATGGGACAGGGCTCAAGCAGTGAGCAGTTCTTC	CAIMGQGSSSEQFF
TRBV20-1	many	NA	TRBJ2-1	TGCAGTGCTAGGGGTGTGAGCTCCTACAATGAGCAGTTCTTC	CSARGVSSYNEQFF
TRBV25-1	few	TRBD1	TRBJ2-3	TGTGCCAGCAGCGGATGGGAACAGGACAGGGTGACAGATACGCAGTATTTT	CASSGWEQDRVTDTQYF
TRBV7-9	few	NA	TRBJ2-1	TGTGCCAGCAGTCCACCGGGACCTCCGTTTACCTCGCCACCTGGTCACCAGTTCTTC	CASSPPGPPFTSPPGHQFF
TRBV11-2	few	TRBD1	TRBJ2-3	TGTGCCAGCAGCAAACAGGGGGCTTTGGCAGATACGCAGTATTTT	CASSKQGALADTQYF
TRBV7-3	many	NA	TRBJ2-3	TGTGCCAGCAGCCCCATGGGGTCAGATACGCAGTATTTT	CASSPMGSDTQYF
TRBV5-1	many	TRBD1	TRBJ1-6	TGCGCCAGCAGCCCCGGGACAGGGGGGAGCTCCTATAATTCACCCCTCCACTTT	CASSPGTGGSSYNSPLHF
TRBV28	many	TRBD2	TRBJ2-7	TGTGCCAGCAGTTCCCTCACTAGCGGAACTACAACCTACGAGCAGTACTTC	CASSSLTSGTTTYEQYF
TRBV14	NA	NA	TRBJ1-2	TGTGCCAGCAGCCAGAGTAACTATGGCTACACCTTC	CASSQSNYGYTF
TRBV20-1	NA	TRBD2	TRBJ2-7	TGCAGTGCTAGTCTTACTAGCGGACCTCTGAGGGAGCAGTACTTC	CSASLTSGPLREQYF
TRBV5-1	many	NA	TRBJ2-2	TGCGCCAGCAGCTTGTTACAGGACACCGGGGAGCTGTTTTTT	CASSLLQDTGELFF
TRBV20-1	many	NA	TRBJ2-1	TGCAGTGCTAGAGATTGGGCTAGCAACAATGAGCAGTTCTTC	CSARDWASNNEQFF
TRBV13	many	NA	TRBJ2-3	TGTGCCAGCAGCTCCCTGGGGGGCACAGATACGCAGTATTTT	CASSSLGGTDTQYF
TRBV5-1	many	NA	TRBJ2-3	TGCGCCAGCAGCTTCTGGAGTAGCACAGATACGCAGTATTTT	CASSFWSSTDTQYF
TRBV5-1	NA	TRBD1	TRBJ2-1	TGCGCCAGCAGCCGTGACAGGGGTCTCAGCGATGAGCAGTTCTTC	CASSRDRGLSDEQFF
TRBV10-3	many	NA	TRBJ1-5	TGTGCCATCAGTGAGTTCAAGTTTAGCAATCAGCCCCAGCATTTT	CAISEFKFSNQPQHF
TRBV20-1	many	NA	TRBJ1-1	TGCAGTGCTAGTCTTGGGAGACAGAACGAAGCTTTCTTT	CSASLGRQNEAFF
TRBV2	many	NA	TRBJ2-3	TGTGCCAGCGACGACGCAAATACGCAGTATTTT	CASDDANTQYF
TRBV20-1	many	TRBD2	TRBJ2-3	TGCAGTGCCCCGGCTAGCGGGGGTAGCACAGATACGCAGTATTTT	CSAPASGGSTDTQYF
TRBV29-1	many	NA	TRBJ2-3	TGCAGCGCGCGACGTGTGTGGGGGGCGGTAGATACGCAGTATTTT	CSARRVWGAVDTQYF
TRBV14	many	NA	TRBJ2-5	TGTGCCAGCAGCCAAAGTCTCGCCCAAGAGACCCAGTACTTC	CASSQSLAQETQYF
TRBV24-1	many	NA	TRBJ1-5	TGTGCCACCAGTGCGGGGGCAGGGAATCAGCCCCAGCATTTT	CATSAGAGNQPQHF
TRBV5-1	many	TRBD1	TRBJ1-1	TGCGCCAGCAGCTTGGTTGACAGGGGTGGCCTGAACACTGAAGCTTTCTTT	CASSLVDRGGLNTEAFF
TRBV10-3	many	TRBD1	TRBJ1-1	TGTGCCATCAGAGCAGGGACAGGGATGAACACTGAAGCTTTCTTT	CAIRAGTGMNTEAFF
TRBV5-1	many	TRBD1	TRBJ1-1	TGCGCCAGCAGCCCGAACCACAGGGGGACGAACACTGAAGCTTTCTTT	CASSPNHRGTNTEAFF
TRBV20-1	NA	TRBD1	TRBJ2-3	TGCAGTGCTAACAGGGGGCAAGATACGCAGTATTTT	CSANRGQDTQYF